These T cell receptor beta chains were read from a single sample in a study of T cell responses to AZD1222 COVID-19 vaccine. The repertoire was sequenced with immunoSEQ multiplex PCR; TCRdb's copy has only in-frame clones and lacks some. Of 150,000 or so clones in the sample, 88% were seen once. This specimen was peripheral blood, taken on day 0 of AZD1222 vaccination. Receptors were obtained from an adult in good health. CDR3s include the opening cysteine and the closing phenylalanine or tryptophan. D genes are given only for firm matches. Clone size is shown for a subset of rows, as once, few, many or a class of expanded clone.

CDR3: CASSRTRDTGFGYGYTF
DNA: TGCGCCAGCAGCCGTACCCGGGACACGGGATTCGGCTATGGCTACACCTTC
D: -
J: TRBJ1-2
size: -
V: TRBV4-3

CDR3: CASSDRGGSNQPQHF
DNA: TGTGCCAGCAGTGACCGGGGAGGTAGCAATCAGCCCCAGCATTTT
D: -
J: TRBJ1-5
size: -
V: TRBV2

CDR3: CASSFRGGAYNEQFF
DNA: TGCGCCAGCAGCTTCCGAGGGGGAGCGTACAATGAGCAGTTCTTC
D: -
J: TRBJ2-1
size: once
V: TRBV5-1

CDR3: CASSPQGLPYEQYF
DNA: TGTGCCAGCAGCCCACAGGGGTTACCCTACGAGCAGTACTTC
D: TRBD1
J: TRBJ2-7
size: -
V: TRBV7-9

CDR3: CASSTVGARVNEQFF
DNA: TGTGCCAGCAGCACGGTGGGGGCGCGTGTAAATGAGCAGTTCTTC
D: -
J: TRBJ2-1
size: -
V: TRBV3-1/TRBV3-2

CDR3: CASSRTEGSNYEQYF
DNA: TGTGCCAGCAGCCGTACAGAAGGATCTAACTACGAGCAGTACTTC
D: -
J: TRBJ2-7
size: -
V: TRBV11-3

CDR3: CASRETETEQFF
DNA: TGTGCCAGCAGGGAGACAGAAACTGAGCAGTTCTTC
D: -
J: TRBJ2-1
size: -
V: TRBV2

CDR3: CASSGRDRGETQYF
DNA: TGTGCCAGCAGTGGCCGGGACAGGGGTGAGACCCAGTACTTC
D: TRBD1
J: TRBJ2-5
size: -
V: TRBV28

CDR3: CASSSGETTGELFF
DNA: TGCGCCAGCAGCTCAGGGGAGACCACCGGGGAGCTGTTTTTT
D: -
J: TRBJ2-2
size: -
V: TRBV5-1

CDR3: CASSQDLGLAGATWDEQFF
DNA: TGCGCCAGCAGCCAAGATCTGGGACTAGCGGGAGCCACATGGGATGAGCAGTTCTTC
D: TRBD2
J: TRBJ2-1
size: once
V: TRBV4-3

CDR3: CAWSAAGRIKRDTF
DNA: TGTGCCTGGAGTGCCGCAGGGCGGATAAAGAGAGACACCTTC
D: -
J: TRBJ1-2
size: -
V: TRBV30

CDR3: CASSARGTGITGTTEAFF
DNA: TGCGCCAGCAGCGCCAGAGGGACGGGTATTACAGGGACGACTGAAGCTTTCTTT
D: -
J: TRBJ1-1
size: -
V: TRBV5-1

CDR3: CASSLVGGSSYNEQFF
DNA: TGTGCCAGCAGCTTAGTAGGCGGAAGCTCCTACAATGAGCAGTTCTTC
D: -
J: TRBJ2-1
size: -
V: TRBV7-9

CDR3: CASSESAGGTGELFF
DNA: TGTGCCAGCAGTGAATCGGCAGGGGGCACCGGGGAGCTGTTTTTT
D: TRBD1
J: TRBJ2-2
size: -
V: TRBV25-1

CDR3: CASSQAGTGGPTNEKLFF
DNA: TGTGCCAGCAGCCAGGCCGGGACAGGGGGGCCAACTAATGAAAAACTGTTTTTT
D: TRBD1
J: TRBJ1-4
size: -
V: TRBV4-2

CDR3: CASSIDRSGNYGNTIYF
DNA: TGTGCCAGTAGTATAGATCGATCAGGGAATTATGGAAACACCATATATTTT
D: -
J: TRBJ1-3
size: -
V: TRBV19

CDR3: CASRPGTTNTGELFF
DNA: TGTGCCAGCAGGCCCGGGACTACGAACACCGGGGAGCTGTTTTTT
D: TRBD2
J: TRBJ2-2
size: -
V: TRBV27

CDR3: CSVRLAGANVLTF
DNA: TGCAGCGTTCGGTTGGCGGGGGCCAACGTCCTGACTTTC
D: -
J: TRBJ2-6
size: -
V: TRBV29-1

CDR3: CASSYWGQGNTEAFF
DNA: TGTGCCAGCAGTTACTGGGGACAGGGGAACACTGAAGCTTTCTTT
D: TRBD1
J: TRBJ1-1
size: -
V: TRBV6-5

CDR3: CASSLARGQSYNSPLHF
DNA: TGTGCCAGCAGCTTAGCGCGGGGTCAATCCTATAATTCACCCCTCCACTTT
D: -
J: TRBJ1-6
size: -
V: TRBV7-2

CDR3: CASRPPTGNTEAFF
DNA: TGTGCCAGCAGACCTCCTACAGGGAACACTGAAGCTTTCTTT
D: -
J: TRBJ1-1
size: -
V: TRBV6-5

CDR3: CATSPSGGETGYTF
DNA: TGTGCCACCAGTCCCTCCGGGGGCGAGACTGGCTACACCTTC
D: -
J: TRBJ1-2
size: few
V: TRBV24-1

CDR3: CASSPGGPQETQYF
DNA: TGTGCCAGCAGCCCAGGGGGTCCCCAAGAGACCCAGTACTTC
D: TRBD1
J: TRBJ2-5
size: -
V: TRBV6-5

CDR3: CASSLKAGAYEQYF
DNA: TGCGCCAGCAGCTTGAAGGCAGGGGCCTACGAGCAGTACTTC
D: -
J: TRBJ2-7
size: -
V: TRBV5-1

CDR3: CASSLGHPRTDTQYF
DNA: TGTGCCAGCAGTTTGGGACATCCGCGGACAGATACGCAGTATTTT
D: -
J: TRBJ2-3
size: -
V: TRBV6-5

CDR3: CASSFSANQPQHF
DNA: TGTGCCAGCAGTTTTTCAGCTAATCAGCCCCAGCATTTT
D: -
J: TRBJ1-5
size: -
V: TRBV12-3/TRBV12-4

CDR3: CASSQVTGLAYEQYF
DNA: TGCGCCAGCAGCCAAGTAACGGGACTAGCGTACGAGCAGTACTTC
D: TRBD2
J: TRBJ2-7
size: -
V: TRBV4-1

CDR3: CASSEHGSRENF
DNA: TGTGCCAGCAGTGAACACGGCAGCCGAGAGAACTTC
D: -
J: TRBJ2-5
size: -
V: TRBV25-1

CDR3: CASSPQRGHDGYTF
DNA: TGCGCCAGCAGCCCTCAGAGGGGGCATGATGGCTACACCTTC
D: TRBD1
J: TRBJ1-2
size: -
V: TRBV4-1

CDR3: CSVRGAGVTGELFF
DNA: TGCAGCGTCCGCGGGGCAGGGGTGACCGGGGAGCTGTTTTTT
D: -
J: TRBJ2-2
size: once
V: TRBV29-1

CDR3: CASGVEDYQETQYF
DNA: TGTGCCAGCGGCGTAGAGGACTACCAAGAGACCCAGTACTTC
D: -
J: TRBJ2-5
size: once
V: TRBV2

CDR3: CASSHGRGRDTEAFF
DNA: TGTGCCAGCAGCCATGGGAGGGGGCGCGACACTGAAGCTTTCTTT
D: TRBD1
J: TRBJ1-1
size: -
V: TRBV11-2

CDR3: CASSGGLAAYEQYF
DNA: TGTGCCAGCAGCGGGGGACTAGCGGCCTACGAGCAGTACTTC
D: TRBD2
J: TRBJ2-7
size: -
V: TRBV9

CDR3: CASSYGRVSPLHF
DNA: TGTGCCAGCAGTTACGGCAGGGTGTCACCCCTCCACTTT
D: -
J: TRBJ1-6
size: -
V: TRBV6-5

CDR3: CASSDTEAFF
DNA: TGTGCCAGCAGTGACACTGAAGCTTTCTTT
D: -
J: TRBJ1-1
size: -
V: TRBV6-2/TRBV6-3

CDR3: CAFDRGRDEKLFF
DNA: TGTGCCTTTGACAGGGGGAGGGATGAAAAACTGTTTTTT
D: TRBD1
J: TRBJ1-4
size: -
V: TRBV30

CDR3: CASSGPGGAEAFF
DNA: TGCGCCAGCAGCGGACCTGGGGGGGCTGAAGCTTTCTTT
D: -
J: TRBJ1-1
size: -
V: TRBV5-1

CDR3: CASSFPSTETQYF
DNA: TGTGCCAGCAGTTTTCCTAGTACGGAGACCCAGTACTTC
D: -
J: TRBJ2-5
size: -
V: TRBV12-3/TRBV12-4

CDR3: CSVVTGTNTGELFF
DNA: TGCAGCGTTGTGACGGGGACGAACACCGGGGAGCTGTTTTTT
D: -
J: TRBJ2-2
size: -
V: TRBV29-1

CDR3: CASSQDELSTGYTF
DNA: TGTGCCAGCAGCCAAGATGAACTGTCTACTGGCTACACCTTC
D: -
J: TRBJ1-2
size: -
V: TRBV4-2

CDR3: CASSLEAGTYEQYF
DNA: TGTGCCAGCAGCTTAGAAGCGGGTACCTACGAGCAGTACTTC
D: -
J: TRBJ2-7
size: few
V: TRBV11-1

CDR3: CASSLGVGAQYNEQFF
DNA: TGTGCCAGCAGCCTGGGAGTGGGGGCCCAATACAATGAGCAGTTCTTC
D: -
J: TRBJ2-1
size: -
V: TRBV3-1/TRBV3-2

CDR3: CASSQPRTDNEQFF
DNA: TGTGCCAGCAGTCAACCCCGGACAGACAATGAGCAGTTCTTC
D: -
J: TRBJ2-1
size: -
V: TRBV5-5

CDR3: CATSDLHGYTF
DNA: TGTGCCACCAGTGATTTGCACGGCTACACCTTC
D: -
J: TRBJ1-2
size: -
V: TRBV24-1

CDR3: CASRSDGAVMNTEAFF
DNA: TGCGCCAGCAGATCGGACGGGGCCGTTATGAACACTGAAGCTTTCTTT
D: -
J: TRBJ1-1
size: -
V: TRBV5-1